These 9 T cell receptor beta chains share one sample of origin, sequenced in a study of vaccination effects on CD4 cells after COVID-19. Culture lasted roughly 9 days before CD4+ T cell isolation. Data came from immunoSEQ multiplex PCR; TCRdb stores just in-frame clones and leaves some out. The sample shows 50,000 to 75,000 clones, 70% to 80% of them seen only once. No antigen has been assigned to these receptors. The sample was CD4+ T cells from PBMCs cultured without peptide, taken before COVID-19 vaccination. These receptor sequences come from a human donor who received a COVID-19 vaccine.

CDR3: CASSSGGSADTQYF. The CDR3 DNA reads as TGTGCCAGCAGCTCGGGGGGCAGTGCAGATACGCAGTATTTT. The chain is built from TRBV11-3 and TRBJ2-3; maybe TRBD2 (7 bases). Germline values: CDR1 SGHNT, CDR2 YENEEA. This CDR3 has 14 amino acids. The V end was cut by 4 bases, the J end by 4 bases, with 12 bases between.

The chain recombines TRBV10-1 with TRBJ2-1; D is undetermined. Trimming took off 4 bases at V and 9 bases at J, with 7 bases between the two ends. The CDR3 is 11 amino acids. Germline V gives CDR1 WNHNN, CDR2 SYGVQD (reference sequence). The CDR3 reads CASSAGGEQFF. In DNA form, the CDR3 reads TGCGCCAGCAGTGCGGGCGGTGAGCAGTTCTTC.

The rearrangement joins TRBV30 to TRBJ1-5, with 7 bases lining up with TRBD1. Germline CDR1 is GTSNPN and CDR2 is SVGIG (reference sequence). The V segment lost 1 base and the J segment 2 bases; nucleotides outside the gene matches: 5. The CDR3 runs 15 residues. The CDR3 bases are TGTGCCTGGAGTGCCGGGACAGTCCGCAATCAGCCCCAGCATTTT. Protein sequence: CAWSAGTVRNQPQHF. Drawing the rest from reference TRBV30 and TRBJ1-5, the complete variable domain is SQTIHQWPATLVQPVGSPLSLECTVEGTSNPNLYWYRQAAGRGLQLLFYSVGIGQISSEVPQNLSASRPQDRQFILSSKKLLLSDSGFYLCAWSAGTVRNQPQHFGDGTRLSIL.

V is TRBV6-5 and J is TRBJ1-6, with TRBD1 identical over 8 bases. From germline, CDR1 is MNHEY and CDR2 SVGAGI. The J segment lost 6 bases and the V segment lost 4 bases, leaving 8 bases of the junction unmatched. The CDR3 has 16 amino acids. The CDR3 DNA reads TGTGCCAGCAGTTTTCGAGGACAGGGACCTAATTCACCCCTCCACTTT. This sequence encodes CASSFRGQGPNSPLHF.

The J gene is TRBJ1-5, the V gene TRBV28; D gene ambiguous. Germline CDR1 is MDHEN and CDR2 is SYDVKM. V was trimmed by 5 bases and J by 4 bases, leaving 9 bases between them. The CDR3 sequence is 13 residues long. The DNA for the CDR3 is TGTGCCAGCAGTCCAGGACTGAATCAGCCCCAGCATTTT. Protein: CASSPGLNQPQHF. Together with reference TRBV28 and TRBJ1-5, the CDR3 gives the full variable domain: DVKVTQSSRYLVKRTGEKVFLECVQDMDHENMFWYRQDPGLGLRLIYFSYDVKMKEKGDIPEGYSVSREKKERFSLILESASTNQTSMYLCASSPGLNQPQHFGDGTRLSIL.

The V and J genes are TRBV11-2 and TRBJ1-6; D perhaps matches TRBD1 (6 bases). The germline V and J ends were trimmed by 1 base and 8 bases, with 12 bases remaining between them. Per the germline V gene, CDR1 is SGHAT and CDR2 is FQNNGV. The CDR3 loop spans 15 amino acids. The CDR3 DNA sequence: TGTGCCAGCAGCTTAGTGGGGACACCGTATTCACCCCTCCACTTT. This sequence encodes CASSLVGTPYSPLHF.

The V call is TRBV20-1, the J call TRBJ1-1; 7 bases are shared with TRBD1. Germline V gene sequence: CDR1 DFQATT, CDR2 SNEGSKA (reference sequence). The CDR3 has 11 residues. The CDR3, as DNA: TGCAGAGTCCACAGGGGAACTGAAGCTTTCTTT. Its translation: CRVHRGTEAFF.

The chain combines TRBV9 with TRBJ1-1; no clear D. V lost 4 bases to trimming and J lost 3 bases, with 13 bases between them. CDR1 and CDR2 from the germline V gene are SGDLS and YYNGEE. This CDR3 spans 14 amino acids. The CDR3 region is CASSLRLFDTEAFF. In DNA, the CDR3 is TGTGCCAGCAGCCTCCGTCTCTTTGACACTGAAGCTTTCTTT.

The chain has TRBV12-3 or TRBV12-4 and TRBJ1-5; no firm D call. This CDR3 is built from 13 residues. Trimming took off 1 base at V and 5 bases at J, with 6 bases between the two ends. CDR3 nucleotide sequence: TGTGCCAGCAGTTTAGTGGGCTATCAGCCCCAGCATTTT. Amino acids: CASSLVGYQPQHF.